The clone carrying this T cell receptor (beta chain) was counted between two and nine times. Antigen unknown. This record belongs to a study of blood T cells in healthy people across ages. Trimming took off 1 base at V and 6 bases at J, with 12 bases between the two ends. This CDR3 is built from 15 residues. Germline CDR1 and CDR2: LGHNA and YNFKEQ. With a J-beta primer mix and a sample-barcoded 5' primer, a second PCR ran roughly 6 to 12 cycles. MiXCR, applied by TCRdb to the 5' RACE reads, yields one record per CDR3 protein. The table has about 1.4 million distinct CDR3 sequences, 59% seen once. Study results and limitations: Whereas aged donors had fewer naive CD4+ cells, long-lived donors had more of them and higher diversity.

Donors each provided around 9 milliliters of peripheral blood. Sequencing was carried out using blood. This TCR was recovered from a man aged 18 to 29 in good health. The chain uses TRBV4-2 and TRBJ1-4; the D is unclear. The CDR3 region has the DNA TGTGCCAGCAGCCAAGGTTACAGCTCGGATGAAAAACTGTTTTTT. Its translation is CASSQGYSSDEKLFF.